Given below is one T cell receptor (beta chain) in context. The source of the sample is a study of blood T cell repertoires in COVID-19. Repertoires were generated with immunoSEQ multiplex PCR, while TCRdb's copy carries only in-frame clones and drops some. Of 450,000 or so clones detected, around nine tenths appear once; the ten largest clones hold roughly 1.6%. The CDR3 is 13 amino acids. Germline V gives CDR1 MGHDK, CDR2 SYGVNS. The V gene lost 1 base and the J gene lost 7 bases, with 8 bases spanning the gap. The sample consisted of peripheral blood. The V gene is TRBV25-1, the J gene TRBJ2-4, with D perhaps matching TRBD1 (5 bases). The sequence was obtained from a woman between 40 and 50 years old with COVID-19, enrolled during active disease. CDR3: CASSEFAGNIQYF. DNA for the CDR3: TGTGCCAGCAGTGAATTTGCAGGGAACATTCAGTACTTC.